This entry lists 20 T cell receptor beta chains sequenced from one sample in a study of cytomegalovirus exposure and HLA in healthy donors. The PCR used 60 Vbeta and 13 Jbeta primers. TCRdb keeps only in-frame clones here, not all; method: immunoSEQ multiplex PCR. The sample lists some 200,000 clones, about 70% occurring once. The sample consisted of PBMCs. The source is a man between 35 and 55 years old in good health and CMV-seropositive.

The rearrangement links TRBV10-2 to TRBJ2-7, with D possibly TRBD2 on 6 matching bases. The CDR3 loop spans 12 amino acids. V lost 11 bases to trimming and J lost 5 bases, with 16 bases between them. CDR1 and CDR2 from the germline V gene are WSHSY and SAAADI. The DNA for the CDR3 is TGCGCCGCAGGAGGAGGGCAGGACGAGCAGTACTTC. It specifies CAAGGGQDEQYF.

This clone was recorded a few times. The chain carries TRBV7-2 and TRBJ2-3; D may be TRBD1 (6 bases). The CDR3 consists of 16 residues. Germline loops: CDR1 SGHTA, CDR2 FQGNSA. The ends were cut back, 1 base at V and 5 bases at J, with 16 bases in the middle. CDR3 region: CASSLGGTRRLDTQYF. The CDR3, as DNA: TGTGCCAGCAGCTTAGGAGGGACACGACGCTTAGATACGCAGTATTTT.

This clone showed up just once. CDR3 DNA: TGTGCCAGCACAGGCGGGGGACTGTACGAGCAGTACTTC. Protein sequence: CASTGGGLYEQYF. The chain links TRBV6-5 to TRBJ2-7, with 7 bases that match TRBD2. The trim removed 7 bases at V and 4 bases at J, leaving 7 bases unmatched. This CDR3 is built from 13 residues. Germline values: CDR1 MNHEY, CDR2 SVGAGI.

The rearrangement joins TRBV7-2 to TRBJ1-1, with 10 bases matching TRBD1. CDR1 and CDR2 from the germline V gene are SGHTA and FQGNSA. The CDR3 length is 14 residues. V was pared by 5 bases and J by 1 base, with 1 base of the junction left unmatched. CDR3 sequence (DNA): TGTGCCAGCAGCGGGACAGGGGCGAACACTGAAGCTTTCTTT. Translated: CASSGTGANTEAFF.

The V call is TRBV5-6, the J call TRBJ2-7; 7 bases line up with TRBD1. Germline CDR1 SGHDT, CDR2 YYEEEE. This CDR3 has 15 residues. V was clipped by 0 bases and J by 5 bases; unmatched bases: 8. For the CDR3, the DNA is TGTGCCAGCAGCTTGGCCCCCCAGACAGGGCACGAGCAGTACTTC. Protein product: CASSLAPQTGHEQYF. Using reference TRBV5-6 and TRBJ2-7 for the parts outside the CDR3, the full variable domain is DAGVTQSPTHLIKTRGQQVTLRCSPKSGHDTVSWYQQALGQGPQFIFQYYEEEERQRGNFPDRFSGHQFPNYSSELNVNALLLGDSALYLCASSLAPQTGHEQYFGPGTRLTVT.

CDR3 nucleotide sequence: TGTGCCAGCAGCCGAGGGGGCTACTCTGGAAACACCATATATTTT. It codes for CASSRGGYSGNTIYF. The rearrangement joins TRBV6-5 to TRBJ1-3; 7 positions match TRBD1. The V and J ends lost 6 bases and 0 bases, in that order; junction bases with no gene match: 5. CDR3 length: 15 residues. Germline V lookup: CDR1 MNHEY, CDR2 SVGAGI.

V usage is TRBV7-9 and J usage is TRBJ2-3, with D unresolved. The CDR3 consists of 12 residues. Deletions cut 4 bases from V and 4 bases from J, with 6 bases between. CDR1 and CDR2 (germline): SEHNR, FQNEAQ (reference sequence). CDR3 nucleotides: TGTGCCAGCAGCTCCCTCGCAGATACGCAGTATTTT. Translating gives CASSSLADTQYF. Together with reference TRBV7-9 and TRBJ2-3, the CDR3 gives the full variable domain: DTGVSQNPRHKITKRGQNVTFRCDPISEHNRLYWYRQTLGQGPEFLTYFQNEAQLEKSRLLSDRFSAERPKGSFSTLEIQRTEQGDSAMYLCASSSLADTQYFGPGTRLTVL.

The J gene is TRBJ2-1, the V gene TRBV11-3; D is unclear. CDR1 is SGHNT, CDR2 YENEEA, per germline. The CDR3 runs to 13 residues. V was pared by 0 bases and J by 3 bases, with 3 bases between. CDR3: CASSLDNYNEQFF. The CDR3 DNA follows: TGTGCCAGCAGCTTAGACAACTACAATGAGCAGTTCTTC.

The genes are TRBV27 and TRBJ2-2, with TRBD2 matching over 8 bases. With 3 bases clipped from V and 4 bases from J, the junction kept 7 bases outside the gene matches. CDR1 and CDR2 from the germline V gene are MNHEY and SMNVEV (reference sequence). The CDR3 is made up of 16 amino acids. CDR3 sequence reads: CASSLGKSGGTGELFF. In nucleotides, the CDR3 is TGTGCCAGCAGTTTGGGTAAAAGCGGGGGCACCGGGGAGCTGTTTTTT.

On this clone: Additional DNA sequences in this sample encode the identical CDR3. The chain uses TRBV18 and TRBJ1-2; D gene uncertain. V was cut by 3 bases and J by 4 bases, with 9 bases left in between. Germline V gene lookup returns CDR1 KGHSH and CDR2 LQKENI. The CDR3 runs to 13 residues. The CDR3 DNA is TGTGCCAGCTCACCTAGCGGGAGCTATGGCTACACCTTC. Protein sequence: CASSPSGSYGYTF.

The rearrangement uses TRBV4-1 and TRBJ2-3; 9 nucleotides line up with TRBD2. CDR1 MGHRA and CDR2 YSYEKL come from the germline V gene. Trimming cost V 1 base and J 2 bases; bases outside gene matches: 10. This CDR3 has 18 amino acids. The DNA for the CDR3 is TGCGCCAGCAGCCAAGGAGCATTAGCGGGGGCAATCACAGATACGCAGTATTTT. Its protein is CASSQGALAGAITDTQYF.

The chain uses TRBV4-1 and TRBJ1-5; 8 bases map to TRBD1. The CDR3 runs to 15 residues. Unmatched junction bases numbered 7, after V lost 1 base and J lost 8 bases. Germline loops: CDR1 MGHRA, CDR2 YSYEKL. The CDR3 DNA sequence: TGCGCCAGCAGCCAAGGAGGACAGGGTAGTGAGCCCCAGCATTTT. Its translation is CASSQGGQGSEPQHF.

This clone came up a few times. The V call is TRBV2, the J call TRBJ1-3, with no clear D. Deletions cut 5 bases from V and 5 bases from J, with 10 bases between. This CDR3 spans 13 amino acids. Germline V gene lookup returns CDR1 SNHLY and CDR2 FYNNEI. The CDR3 DNA is TGTGCCAGCAGTCCTTATGGCCGAAACACCATATATTTT. Translated: CASSPYGRNTIYF.

This sequence joins TRBV27 and TRBJ2-5, with 7 bases that match TRBD2. The DNA end is more similar to TRBJ2-7, so the J call may be wrong. The CDR3 totals 11 residues. In germline, CDR1 is MNHEY, CDR2 SMNVEV (reference sequence). The CDR3 DNA reads as TGTGCCAGCGGACTAGACTACGAGCAGTACTTC. Protein: CASGLDYEQYF.

This clone was counted between two and nine times. The chain is built from TRBV5-1 and TRBJ1-2; no definite D call. This CDR3 is built from 12 residues. The V gene's germline CDR1 is SGHRS and CDR2 YFSETQ. V was shortened by 4 bases and J by 2 bases, with 6 bases between the two germline ends. The CDR3 here is CASSPENYGYTF. For the CDR3, the DNA is TGCGCCAGCAGCCCGGAGAACTATGGCTACACCTTC.

The chain links TRBV6-1 to TRBJ1-6; 7 positions match TRBD1. Germline V gene data show CDR1 as MNHNS and CDR2 as SASEGT. The V segment lost 1 base and the J segment 1 base; nucleotides outside the gene matches: 1. The CDR3 length is 16 residues. The CDR3 sequence: CASSEEGASYNSPLHF. CDR3 in DNA: TGTGCCAGCAGTGAAGAGGGGGCGTCCTATAATTCACCCCTCCACTTT.

The table lists this clone with a few counts. This chain joins TRBV15 and TRBJ1-1; 8 positions agree with TRBD1. The CDR3 runs to 16 residues. Germline V CDR1 and CDR2: LNHNV, YYDKDF (reference sequence). V was clipped by 4 bases and J by 6 bases; unmatched bases: 13. Here the CDR3 DNA reads TGTGCCACCAGCATGAGGACAGGGTCCTTCAGGGCTGAAGCTTTCTTT. This translates into CATSMRTGSFRAEAFF.

J is TRBJ2-1 and V is TRBV7-9, with 8 bases matching TRBD2. The length of the CDR3 is 15 residues. With V trimmed by 5 bases and J by 2 bases, 5 bases remained unmatched. Germline V lookup: CDR1 SEHNR, CDR2 FQNEAQ (reference sequence). In DNA, the CDR3 is TGTGCCAGCAGCACTACTAGCGGACCCTACAATGAGCAGTTCTTC. This gives the protein CASSTTSGPYNEQFF.

The chain is built from TRBV15 and TRBJ2-5, with D maybe TRBD2 (5 bases). CDR1 and CDR2 from the germline V gene are LNHNV and YYDKDF (reference sequence). Trimming shortened V by 0 bases and J by 3 bases, and 11 bases separated the two germline ends. The CDR3 runs 15 residues. CDR3 amino acids: CATSRDGTGKETQYF. DNA for the CDR3: TGTGCCACCAGCAGAGATGGTACGGGGAAAGAGACCCAGTACTTC.

The J gene is TRBJ2-5, the V gene TRBV4-2; D remains unclear. This CDR3 is 15 amino acids long. Trimming removed 0 bases at V and 1 base at J, with 9 bases between. Germline lookup yields CDR1 LGHNA and CDR2 YNFKEQ. CDR3 coding DNA: TGTGCCAGCAGCCAAGATCCAGGCTCCCAAGAGACCCAGTACTTC. This translates into CASSQDPGSQETQYF.